This T cell receptor beta chain was captured by sequencing in a study of T cell responses to AZD1222 COVID-19 vaccine. Study outcomes and limitations: Sampled repertoires all dated from after the peak T cell response. Spike-wide coverage was observed for vaccine-associated CD4 TCRs, with dominant responses at 160-218 and 743-854. Two AZD1222 administrations were followed by greater Spike-specific TCR breadth and depth.

Sequenced by immunoSEQ multiplex PCR; TCRdb stores in-frame clones only, minus some. In the table there are more than 100,000 clones, around 93% of which are singletons. On this clone: What it recognizes is unknown.

V lost 5 bases to trimming and J lost 4 bases; unmatched junction nucleotides: 5. From germline, CDR1 is SGHRS and CDR2 YFSETQ. The CDR3 spans 13 residues. The chain is built from TRBV5-1 and TRBJ1-1, with 7 bases aligning to TRBD1. This sequence was found in an adult who received the AZD1222 COVID-19 vaccine. The specimen was peripheral blood, collected 28 days after the second AZD1222 dose. Here the CDR3 reads CASRTGMGTEAFF. DNA for the CDR3: TGCGCCAGCAGGACAGGGATGGGCACTGAAGCTTTCTTT.